This TCR beta chain was found in a study of Tregs in tolerant kidney transplant recipients. Study conclusions and caveats: Few patients were studied, so findings need validation in larger groups.

To note about this clone: Antigen: not known. Sequencing ends 3 residues short of the CDR3 end; the germline J gene provides the rest.

The V gene end was trimmed by 5 bases and the J gene end by 1 base; junction bases not matched to a gene: 5. CDR3 length: 15 residues. Germline V lookup: CDR1 SGHTA, CDR2 FQGNSA. Unstimulated Tregs (CD4+CD25+CD127-) and CD4+CD25- non-Tregs were sorted from PBMCs. Some clones are missing from TCRdb's copy, which holds only in-frame ones; the method was immunoSEQ multiplex PCR. The sample table sets out roughly 48,000 clones. The material sequenced was CD4+ T cells from blood, taken before the transplant. This TCR derives from a human donor who received a combined kidney and bone marrow transplant. This chain connects TRBV7-2 to TRBJ2-3; TRBD1 matches 8 bases. The DNA read from the CDR3 is TGTGCCAGCAGCCTAATGACAGGGGGCACAGATACG. As protein: CASSLMTGGTDT. From start to end, the CDR3 is CASSLMTGGTDTQYF.